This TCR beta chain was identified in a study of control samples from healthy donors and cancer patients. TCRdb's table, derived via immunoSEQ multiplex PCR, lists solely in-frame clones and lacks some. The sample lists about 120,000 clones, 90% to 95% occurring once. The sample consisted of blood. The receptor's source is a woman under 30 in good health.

CDR3 protein: CASSDVHKNQPQHF. CDR3 sequence (DNA): TGTGCCAGCAGCGACGTCCACAAGAATCAGCCCCAGCATTTT. The rearrangement uses TRBV7-2 and TRBJ1-5; D not certain. The V end was cut by 5 bases, the J end by 4 bases, with 12 bases between. CDR3 length: 14 residues. Germline V gene sequence: CDR1 SGHTA, CDR2 FQGNSA.